These 9 T cell receptor beta chains were all obtained from the same sample, sequenced in a study of T cell responses to AZD1222 COVID-19 vaccine. The method was immunoSEQ multiplex PCR; TCRdb's version includes in-frame clones alone and lacks a portion of them. The data hold roughly 110,000 clones, with about nine tenths observed a single time. Sequenced material: peripheral blood, taken 28 days after the second AZD1222 dose. The receptors were gathered from an adult who received the AZD1222 COVID-19 vaccine.

With respect to this clone: Mismatch with germline at one junction end may stem from a read error. The chain joins TRBV4-3 to TRBJ2-7; D perhaps matches TRBD2 (6 bases). Germline CDR1 is LGHNA and CDR2 is YSLEER. This CDR3 has 14 amino acids. This CDR3 reads CASSQEAGTATPNF. The DNA of the CDR3 is TGCGCCAGCAGCCAAGAAGCAGGGACTGCAACCCCTAACTTC.

This chain connects TRBV25-1 to TRBJ2-7; 10 bases agree with TRBD2. Looked up from germline, CDR1 is MGHDK and CDR2 is SYGVNS. V gave up 4 bases and J gave up 6 bases; unmatched junction bases: 12. This CDR3 is built from 16 residues. The CDR3 is CASSGTTTSGVGEQYF. As DNA, the CDR3 is TGTGCCAGCAGTGGGACTACTACTAGCGGGGTGGGCGAGCAGTACTTC.

This chain joins TRBV7-9 and TRBJ2-7, with TRBD2 matching over 8 bases. Germline V gene lookup returns CDR1 SEHNR and CDR2 FQNEAQ (reference sequence). The V segment lost 2 bases and the J segment 3 bases; nucleotides outside the gene matches: 12. The CDR3 sequence is 17 residues long. For the CDR3, the DNA is TGTGCCAGCAGCTTATTTAGCGGGGCCCTCCGAAACTACGAGCAGTACTTC. Its protein product is CASSLFSGALRNYEQYF.

This chain uses TRBV10-3 with TRBJ1-2; D may be TRBD1 (5 bases). Trimming left V 5 bases short and J 1 base short, with 11 bases between. The CDR3 covers 14 residues. CDR1 and CDR2 from the germline V gene are ENHRY and SYGVKD. The DNA for the CDR3 is TGTGCCATCAGTCAAGCGGACAATAACTATGGCTACACCTTC. This gives the protein CAISQADNNYGYTF.

The chain recombines TRBV15 with TRBJ2-4; 8 nucleotides align to TRBD2. The germline gives CDR1 LNHNV, CDR2 YYDKDF (reference sequence). The CDR3 spans 14 residues. Germline trimming cut 9 bases from V and 7 bases from J; bases unmatched to any gene: 11. The CDR3 nucleotides are TGTGCCACTCAGGAACTAGCGGAAGTTAACATTCAGTACTTC. Amino acid sequence: CATQELAEVNIQYF.

The chain recombines TRBV6-1 with TRBJ1-2; 9 bases fit TRBD1. The CDR3 runs to 17 residues. Germline V lookup: CDR1 MNHNS, CDR2 SASEGT. The J segment lost 0 bases and the V segment lost 0 bases, leaving 5 bases of the junction unmatched. The CDR3, as DNA: TGTGCCAGCAGTGAAGCAGGACAGGGGTCTCCTAACTATGGCTACACCTTC. Its translation is CASSEAGQGSPNYGYTF.

This clone was recorded only once. The genes are TRBV24-1 and TRBJ2-2; D might be TRBD1 (6 bases). The CDR3 loop spans 13 amino acids. CDR1 is KGHDR, CDR2 SFDVKD, per germline. Trimming pared 7 bases from V and 4 bases from J, leaving 9 bases between. The CDR3 coding sequence is TGTGCCACCAGGACAGGAGGCACCGGGGAGCTGTTTTTT. This gives the protein CATRTGGTGELFF.

Written as DNA, the CDR3 is TGTGCCAGCAGCCCTGGACAGGGGGCAGGCCTAGGTGAAAAACTGTTTTTT. This gives the protein CASSPGQGAGLGEKLFF. V gene TRBV3-1 (or the pseudogene TRBV3-2) combines with J gene TRBJ1-4; 11 nucleotides line up with TRBD1. Germline lookup yields CDR1 LGHDT and CDR2 YNNKEL (reference sequence). The junction had 11 bases not matched to a gene; V was cut back by 4 bases and J by 7 bases. The CDR3 is made up of 17 amino acids.

This sequence joins TRBV7-9 and TRBJ2-3; 7 bases match TRBD2. CDR1 is SEHNR, CDR2 FQNEAQ, per germline (reference sequence). The junction had 8 bases not matched to a gene; V was cut back by 5 bases and J by 3 bases. The CDR3 is 15 amino acids. CDR3 bases: TGTGCCAGCAGCCCGTGGGGCGGGGGAACAGATACGCAGTATTTT. This gives the protein CASSPWGGGTDTQYF. Full variable domain (outside the CDR3, taken from reference TRBV7-9 and TRBJ2-3): DTGVSQNPRHKITKRGQNVTFRCDPISEHNRLYWYRQTLGQGPEFLTYFQNEAQLEKSRLLSDRFSAERPKGSFSTLEIQRTEQGDSAMYLCASSPWGGGTDTQYFGPGTRLTVL.